What follows is one T cell receptor beta chain and its context. Its antigen is unidentified. The data originate from a study of T cells after yellow fever vaccination. Study as a whole: SMART-Seq v4 Ultra Low Input prepared libraries from low-cell fractions.

UMIs and a universal primer site were added when TCR cDNA was made by 5'RACE template switching. A single record per CDR3 protein comes from TCRdb applying MiXCR to the 5' RACE reads. This sample has some 500,000 distinct CDR3 sequences, with approximately 13% found just once. Study outcomes and limitations: It was a weaker secondary response, yet one that peaked faster, at day 5 versus 15. Most clones from primary vaccination were detected again post-booster (about 95% CD4, 88% CD8).

Germline V CDR1 and CDR2: MDHEN, SYDVKM. Trimming pared 6 bases from V and 5 bases from J, leaving 11 bases between. The CDR3 runs 14 residues. The chain combines TRBV28 with TRBJ1-6; possible D gene TRBD1, 5 bases. The TCR comes from a man aged 25 to 40 who received the YFV17D yellow fever vaccine. The material sequenced was PBMCs, taken on the day of the yellow fever booster vaccination. For the CDR3, the DNA is TGTGCCAGCAGCTTACCGGGGGATAATTCACCCCTCCACTTT. It specifies CASSLPGDNSPLHF.